The 27 T cell receptor beta chains given below trace back to one sample, sequenced in a study of lymphopenia after photon versus proton radiotherapy. Sequenced by immunoSEQ multiplex PCR; TCRdb stores in-frame clones only, minus some. Of 20,000 or so clones in the sample, 92% were seen once. This specimen consisted of peripheral blood, obtained from a patient treated with proton-based radiotherapy. These receptors were taken from a woman between 65 and 79 years old with pancreatic cancer. Some clones in this sample may be carry-over from other donors' samples.

V usage is TRBV28 and J usage is TRBJ2-7, with 9 bases matching TRBD1. Germline CDR1 reads MDHEN; CDR2 reads SYDVKM. The CDR3 is 15 amino acids. After removal of 5 bases from V and 5 bases from J, the junction contained 10 bases not matched to a gene. CDR3 nucleotides: TGTGCCAGCAGTCCAACCGGGACAGGGTCCCACGAGCAGTACTTC. Translation gives CASSPTGTGSHEQYF.

This chain joins TRBV5-1 and TRBJ1-4; D is unresolved. V lost 4 bases, J lost 0 bases, and 7 bases lay in between. Germline loops: CDR1 SGHRS, CDR2 YFSETQ. This CDR3 has 14 residues. The CDR3: CASSIQPTNEKLFF. In DNA form, the CDR3 reads TGCGCCAGCAGCATACAGCCAACTAATGAAAAACTGTTTTTT. The variable domain in full, with the rest retrieved from reference TRBV5-1 and TRBJ1-4, is KAGVTQTPRYLIKTRGQQVTLSCSPISGHRSVSWYQQTPGQGLQFLFEYFSETQRNKGNFPGRFSGRQFSNSRSEMNVSTLELGDSALYLCASSIQPTNEKLFFGSGTQLSVL.

This chain connects TRBV4-2 to TRBJ1-1, with a possible D match to TRBD1 (5 bases). The CDR3 is 15 amino acids. Germline V gives CDR1 LGHNA, CDR2 YNFKEQ. The V gene lost 3 bases and the J gene lost 0 bases, with 11 bases spanning the gap. This CDR3 reads CASSQEDTLNTEAFF. Here the CDR3 DNA reads TGTGCCAGCAGCCAGGAGGACACCCTGAACACTGAAGCTTTCTTT.

This clone was seen a handful of times. This sequence joins TRBV4-3 and TRBJ2-5; D is uncertain. CDR1 is LGHNA and CDR2 is YSLEER in the germline V gene. The V end was cut by 0 bases, the J end by 3 bases, with 8 bases between. CDR3 length: 14 residues. This CDR3 reads CASSQDTAKETQYF. For the CDR3, the DNA is TGCGCCAGCAGCCAAGATACGGCAAAAGAGACCCAGTACTTC.

The J gene is TRBJ1-2, the V gene TRBV28, with no clear D. The V end lost 3 bases, the J end lost 1 base, and 9 bases lay between the germline ends. CDR1 is MDHEN and CDR2 is SYDVKM in the germline V gene. The length of the CDR3 is 14 residues. The CDR3 loop reads CASSFQNRNYGYTF. The CDR3 nucleotides are TGTGCCAGCAGTTTCCAGAACCGTAACTATGGCTACACCTTC.

V gene TRBV9 combines with J gene TRBJ1-2, with 7 bases that match TRBD1. Germline V CDR1 and CDR2: SGDLS, YYNGEE. V dropped 4 bases and J dropped 4; count of bases not matched to a gene: 7. This CDR3 contains 14 residues. The CDR3 protein is CASSTPTGTYGYTF. DNA of the CDR3: TGTGCCAGCAGCACCCCGACAGGGACCTATGGCTACACCTTC.

V is TRBV19 and J is TRBJ2-3; D not certain. Deletions cut 6 bases from V and 0 bases from J, with 16 bases between. The CDR3 has 16 amino acids. CDR1 is LNHDA and CDR2 is SQIVND in the germline V gene (reference sequence). The DNA of the CDR3 is TGTGCCAGTAGGCCCGTGGAATCCGGAAGCACAGATACGCAGTATTTT. Translation gives CASRPVESGSTDTQYF.

The chain is built from TRBV11-2 and TRBJ2-3; 7 bases are a match to TRBD1. The ends lost 3 bases at V and 5 bases at J; junction bases unmatched: 2. In germline, CDR1 is SGHAT, CDR2 FQNNGV. The CDR3 extends over 13 amino acids. The CDR3 nucleotides are TGTGCCAGCAGCTTTACAGGGGAAGATACGCAGTATTTT. Its translation is CASSFTGEDTQYF.

A remark on this clone: Its ends do not fully match the called genes, so a read error is possible. The genes are TRBV7-2 and TRBJ2-3, with 11 bases that match TRBD2. The CDR3 contains 15 residues. Germline lookup yields CDR1 SGHTA and CDR2 FQGNSA. CDR3 sequence: CASSLAGGSTDTQYF. The CDR3 nucleotides are TGTGCCAGCAGCCTAGCGGGGGGTAGCACAGATACGCAGTATTTT.

This clone showed up just once. Its ends do not fully match the called genes, so a read error is possible. The same CDR3 arises from other DNA sequences in this sample as well. As DNA, the CDR3 is TGTGCCAGCAGTTTGGAGGGAATGAACACTGAAGCGTTCTTT. Protein: CASSLEGMNTEAFF. V usage is TRBV27 and J usage is TRBJ1-1; no clear D gene. The CDR3 totals 14 residues. CDR1 and CDR2 (germline): MNHEY, SMNVEV (reference sequence).

The V call is TRBV7-2, the J call TRBJ2-5; D is undetermined. Trimming removed 5 bases from V and 1 base from J, with 14 bases in between. The CDR3 is 15 residues long. Germline V gene lookup returns CDR1 SGHTA and CDR2 FQGNSA. The CDR3 spells CASSPRAASQETQYF. The CDR3 DNA is TGTGCCAGCAGCCCAAGGGCGGCAAGCCAAGAGACCCAGTACTTC.

The V and J genes are TRBV6-1 and TRBJ2-3; no firm D call. CDR3 length equals 14 residues. CDR1 MNHNS and CDR2 SASEGT come from the germline V gene. With 4 bases removed from V and 2 bases from J, the gap between germline ends came to 10 bases. The CDR3 DNA sequence: TGTGCCAGCAGTGCCCTCCAGGACACAGATACGCAGTATTTT. Its protein is CASSALQDTDTQYF.

The chain uses TRBV30 and TRBJ1-3; D is possibly TRBD1 (6 bases). This CDR3 has 11 residues. V lost 2 bases and J lost 10, with 9 bases in between. Germline CDR1 is GTSNPN and CDR2 is SVGIG (reference sequence). Written as DNA, the CDR3 is TGTGCCTGGAGTAGACAGGTGACCATATATTTT. Translated: CAWSRQVTIYF.

The chain uses TRBV4-1 and TRBJ1-4; 11 bases agree with TRBD1. CDR3 length: 15 amino acids. J lost 14 bases, V lost 4 bases, and 12 bases had no gene match. Per germline, CDR1 MGHRA and CDR2 YSYEKL. CDR3 protein: CASSLLGQGALKLFF. The CDR3 DNA reads as TGCGCCAGCAGCCTCCTCGGACAGGGGGCTCTAAAGCTGTTTTTT.

The genes are TRBV15 and TRBJ1-5; TRBD1 aligns across 7 bases. The CDR3 runs 16 residues. The V gene's germline CDR1 is LNHNV and CDR2 YYDKDF (reference sequence). Germline trimming cut 1 base from V and 0 bases from J; bases unmatched to any gene: 3. This CDR3 is CATSRVGQSSNQPQHF. DNA for the CDR3: TGTGCCACCAGCAGAGTGGGACAGTCTAGCAATCAGCCCCAGCATTTT.

This chain uses TRBV2 with TRBJ2-3; a weak D match, TRBD2 (6 bases). CDR1 and CDR2 from the germline V gene are SNHLY and FYNNEI. The length of the CDR3 is 13 residues. V was clipped by 6 bases and J by 5 bases, with 12 bases between them. CDR3 nucleotide sequence: TGTGCCAGCAGAGCGGGCACCATAGATACGCAGTATTTT. This encodes CASRAGTIDTQYF.

This sequence joins TRBV18 and TRBJ1-1; D ambiguous. With 4 bases removed from V and 1 base from J, the gap between germline ends came to 7 bases. This CDR3 spans 13 amino acids. Germline V CDR1 and CDR2: KGHSH, LQKENI. The CDR3 spells CASSQLKNTEAFF. In DNA, the CDR3 is TGTGCCAGCTCACAACTCAAGAACACTGAAGCTTTCTTT.

This clone was recorded once. This rearrangement joins TRBV10-1 to TRBJ2-6; no clear D. Germline V lookup: CDR1 WNHNN, CDR2 SYGVQD (reference sequence). Trimming took off 4 bases at V and 5 bases at J, with 18 bases between the two ends. This CDR3 comprises 17 residues. CDR3 in amino acids: CASSGGIAQSRANVLTF. In nucleotides, the CDR3 is TGCGCCAGCAGTGGTGGGATCGCACAAAGTCGGGCCAACGTCCTGACTTTC.

The chain joins TRBV5-4 to TRBJ1-5, with D perhaps TRBD1 (6 bases). The germline V gene encodes CDR1 SGHNT and CDR2 YYREEE (reference sequence). V gave up 7 bases and J gave up 3 bases, with 17 bases separating them. This CDR3 spans 15 amino acids. The CDR3 region is CASGGGANPNQPQHF. The CDR3 region has the DNA TGTGCCAGCGGTGGGGGGGCGAATCCCAATCAGCCCCAGCATTTT.

The J gene is TRBJ1-2, the V gene TRBV19; D gene ambiguous. The length of the CDR3 is 12 residues. Per the germline V gene, CDR1 is LNHDA and CDR2 is SQIVND (reference sequence). The V and J ends lost 1 base and 8 bases respectively, with 8 bases between them. The CDR3 DNA reads as TGTGCCAGTAGTATAGCAGGACGCGGCTACACCTTC. This encodes CASSIAGRGYTF.

The J gene is TRBJ1-5, the V gene TRBV2, with 7 positions matching TRBD1. The germline V gene encodes CDR1 SNHLY and CDR2 FYNNEI. The CDR3 runs to 14 residues. Unmatched junction bases numbered 10, after V lost 7 bases and J lost 7 bases. CDR3 bases: TGTGCCAGCACCATAGACAGGGATGGACAGCCCCAGCATTTT. It codes for CASTIDRDGQPQHF.

The V and J genes are TRBV21-1 and TRBJ2-1; TRBD2 is the table's D call, not checked against the DNA. TRBV21-1 is an annotated pseudogene. CDR3 length equals 18 residues. As DNA, the CDR3 is TGTGCCAGCAGCATTCGGGCACTTAGCGGGAGGGCCGGCAATGAGCAGTTCTTC. Its protein product is CASSIRALSGRAGNEQFF.

V gene TRBV5-1 combines with J gene TRBJ1-2, with 10 bases fitting TRBD1. V shed 1 base and J 8 bases; nucleotides not matched to a gene: 2. The CDR3 is made up of 13 amino acids. Germline values: CDR1 SGHRS, CDR2 YFSETQ. The DNA for the CDR3 is TGCGCCAGCAGCTTGCGGGACAGGGGAGGCTACACCTTC. Amino acids: CASSLRDRGGYTF.

The chain carries TRBV30 and TRBJ1-2; 10 bases are shared with TRBD1. The V and J ends lost 8 bases and 4 bases, in that order; junction bases with no gene match: 4. The CDR3 is made up of 12 amino acids. In germline, CDR1 is GTSNPN, CDR2 SVGIG (reference sequence). The CDR3 protein is CARQGAAYGYTF. The DNA of the CDR3 is TGTGCCAGACAGGGGGCGGCCTATGGCTACACCTTC.

The chain is built from TRBV19 and TRBJ1-2; 9 positions match TRBD1. The J segment lost 6 bases and the V segment lost 5 bases, leaving 13 bases of the junction unmatched. From germline, CDR1 is LNHDA and CDR2 SQIVND (reference sequence). CDR3 size: 16 residues. CDR3: CASSYRRDRADHGYTF. CDR3 DNA: TGTGCCAGTAGTTACCGCCGGGACAGGGCGGATCATGGCTACACCTTC.

J is TRBJ1-5 and V is TRBV7-2; the match to TRBD1 covers 8 bases. Germline values: CDR1 SGHTA, CDR2 FQGNSA. Unmatched junction bases numbered 9, after V lost 5 bases and J lost 6 bases. The CDR3 consists of 15 residues. The CDR3: CASSPGQGPFQPQHF. CDR3 nucleotides: TGTGCCAGCAGCCCCGGACAGGGTCCATTTCAGCCCCAGCATTTT.

The chain has TRBV18 and TRBJ2-7; D is perhaps TRBD2 (6 bases). Germline V lookup: CDR1 KGHSH, CDR2 LQKENI. The CDR3 runs to 15 residues. Between the trimmed V and J ends, which lost 2 bases and 0 bases, there was a span of 11 bases. The DNA of the CDR3 is TGTGCCAGCTCACCAATGGGGGGAAGCTCCTACGAGCAGTACTTC. Protein: CASSPMGGSSYEQYF.